What follows describes a single TCR beta chain. The target antigen is unknown. This sample stems from a study of T cell responses to AZD1222 COVID-19 vaccine. Findings and limits, study-wide: Possibly, clonal diversity was underestimated; donors were largely white British and included more females. In all cases, repertoires were sampled only after the peak T cell response.

Trimming removed 4 bases from V and 2 bases from J, with 13 bases in between. This CDR3 has 16 residues. Germline CDR1 SGDLS, CDR2 YYNGEE. The repertoire was sequenced with immunoSEQ multiplex PCR; TCRdb's copy has only in-frame clones and lacks some. The sample lists around 50,000 clones; around 84% were seen once. The sequence was collected from an adult in good health. Specimen: peripheral blood, collected on day 0 of AZD1222 vaccination. This chain uses TRBV9 with TRBJ2-6, with a weak D call TRBD1 (6 bases). The DNA for the CDR3 is TGTGCCAGCAGCTTAACAGGGCAGGCTGGGGCCAACGTCCTGACTTTC. Its translation is CASSLTGQAGANVLTF.